What follows are 16 T cell receptor beta chains derived from one specimen sequenced in a study of esophageal squamous cell carcinoma under preoperative chemotherapy. TCRdb called the PCR reads again in MiXCR, with one record for every CDR3 protein. Of approximately 16,000 distinct CDR3 sequences detected, under 55% appear once; the ten largest clones hold approximately 30%. Time point described: before preoperative PTX-NDP chemotherapy. This specimen was taken from a patient given preoperative chemotherapy. Receptors originate from a human donor with esophageal squamous cell carcinoma. The donor label of this sample is uncertain.

This clonotype was counted at least ten times. The rearrangement uses TRBV7-6 and TRBJ2-7; D could derive from TRBD1 or TRBD2 (6 bases each). The CDR3 length is 13 residues. Germline V gene data show CDR1 as SGHVS and CDR2 as FNYEAQ. V lost 5 bases and J lost 4, with 12 bases in between. CDR3 sequence (DNA): TGTGCCAGCAGCCACTTAGGGGGGTACGAGCAGTACTTC. Its protein product is CASSHLGGYEQYF.

V is TRBV6-1 and J is TRBJ2-6; D not resolved. Germline V gene sequence: CDR1 MNHNS, CDR2 SASEGT. V was pared by 11 bases and J by 4 bases, with 15 bases between. This CDR3 is built from 14 residues. The CDR3 DNA sequence: TGTGCCGTGCCTTCTGGGCCCGGGGCCAACGTCCTGACTTTC. Translating gives CAVPSGPGANVLTF.

The rearrangement joins TRBV7-3 to TRBJ2-5, with 7 bases aligning to TRBD2. Germline trimming cut 6 bases from V and 4 bases from J; bases unmatched to any gene: 8. The CDR3 runs 14 residues. The germline CDR1 and CDR2 sequences are SGHTA and FQGTGA. DNA of the CDR3: TGTGCCAGCAGGGCGGGAGCCCCCGGAGAGACCCAGTACTTC. It translates to CASRAGAPGETQYF.

In this sample, this clonotype is large. The chain joins TRBV6-6 to TRBJ2-5, with 8 bases aligning to TRBD1. The CDR3 has 15 residues. Germline-derived CDR1 and CDR2 are MNHNY and SVGAGI (reference sequence). The trim removed 5 bases at V and 2 bases at J, leaving 7 bases unmatched. CDR3 nucleotide sequence: TGTGCCAGCAGTACCCAGGGGGCCTTACAAGAGACCCAGTACTTC. Translating gives CASSTQGALQETQYF.

Of note for this clonotype: One junction end disagrees with the germline gene, perhaps due to a read error. The chain combines TRBV12-3 or TRBV12-4 with TRBJ2-2, with no clear D. CDR3 length: 13 residues. The CDR3 region has the DNA TGTGCCAGCAAGGCTGTAGGCCCAGGTGAGCTGTATTTT. Translating it yields CASKAVGPGELYF.

This clonotype was seen a handful of times. The J gene is TRBJ2-5, the V gene TRBV11-3; unclear D gene. The J call could be wrong; TRBJ2-7 is a better fit for the DNA end. Germline V CDR1 and CDR2: SGHNT, YENEEA. The CDR3 covers 14 residues. CDR3 in amino acids: CASSLDRDGGEQYF. As DNA, the CDR3 is TGTGCCAGCAGCTTAGATAGGGATGGCGGCGAGCAGTACTTC.

The chain joins TRBV5-4 to TRBJ2-3, with 7 bases identical to TRBD2. The J call could be wrong; TRBJ2-1 is a better fit for the DNA end. The germline V gene has CDR1 SGHNT and CDR2 YYREEE (reference sequence). The CDR3 totals 15 residues. This CDR3 reads CASSPGFLAANEQFF. DNA of the CDR3: TGTGCCAGCAGCCCCGGTTTTCTAGCGGCCAATGAGCAGTTCTTC.

By share, this clonotype ranks as medium-sized. The genes are TRBV12-5 and TRBJ1-1; D unclear. Trimming left V 3 bases short and J 3 bases short, with 8 bases between. The CDR3 has 13 amino acids. Germline values: CDR1 LGHNT, CDR2 FRNRAP. The CDR3 loop is CASGLSAYTEAFF. CDR3 nucleotide sequence: TGTGCTAGTGGTTTATCGGCCTACACTGAAGCTTTCTTT.

This clonotype was counted between two and nine times. The V call is TRBV11-3, the J call TRBJ2-7; 8 positions agree with TRBD1. TRBJ2-1 explains the end of the DNA better; the J call may be wrong. The CDR3 is 15 amino acids. Looked up from germline, CDR1 is SGHNT and CDR2 is YENEEA. The CDR3 DNA reads as TGTGCCAGCAGCTCGGACAGGGTAACTTACAATGAGCAGTTCTTC. It yields the protein CASSSDRVTYNEQFF.

The count of this clonotype is one. The rearrangement links TRBV10-2 to TRBJ2-5; maybe TRBD1 (6 bases). Germline V lookup: CDR1 WSHSY, CDR2 SAAADI. V was cut by 0 bases and J by 5 bases, with 10 bases left in between. The CDR3 is made up of 14 amino acids. The CDR3 loop is CASSESYRVETQYF. Here the CDR3 DNA reads TGCGCCAGCAGTGAGTCATACAGGGTGGAGACCCAGTACTTC.

Note on this clonotype: Lacking the conserved final phenylalanine or tryptophan, this CDR3 likely reflects a read error. The limits of the CDR3 on the DNA are not certain, so only TCRdb's listed CDR3 is given. The genes are TRBV7-8 and TRBJ2-5; TRBD2 was called by the table and not checked on the DNA. The CDR3 length equals 15 residues, ends included. Looked up from germline, CDR1 is SGHVS and CDR2 is FQNEAQ. CDR3 in amino acids: CASSLTSGYQETQFS.

The chain joins TRBV15 to TRBJ2-5, with a weak D call TRBD1 (5 bases). The CDR3 is 15 amino acids. Germline V lookup: CDR1 LNHNV, CDR2 YYDKDF (reference sequence). V was pared by 6 bases and J by 5 bases, with 19 bases between. The CDR3 here is CATRPGSRDVETQYF. The CDR3 DNA follows: TGTGCCACCAGACCAGGGTCTAGAGATGTTGAGACCCAGTACTTC.

The chain joins TRBV30 to TRBJ2-1, with D unclear. Germline loops: CDR1 GTSNPN, CDR2 SVGIG (reference sequence). V was cut by 0 bases and J by 0 bases, with 15 bases left in between. This CDR3 is built from 17 residues. For the CDR3, the DNA is TGTGCCTGGAGTGTCGGTTTATCCACGAACTCCTACAATGAGCAGTTCTTC. This codes for CAWSVGLSTNSYNEQFF. Complete variable domain (other parts from reference TRBV30 and TRBJ2-1): SQTIHQWPATLVQPVGSPLSLECTVEGTSNPNLYWYRQAAGRGLQLLFYSVGIGQISSEVPQNLSASRPQDRQFILSSKKLLLSDSGFYLCAWSVGLSTNSYNEQFFGPGTRLTVL.

The chain joins TRBV6-4 to TRBJ2-3, with 9 positions matching TRBD2. The V gene end was trimmed by 2 bases and the J gene end by 4 bases; junction bases not matched to a gene: 4. Germline CDR1 reads MRHNA; CDR2 reads SNTAGT. CDR3 length: 15 amino acids. CDR3 bases: TGTGCCAGCAGTGACCTAGCGGGAAAGCCAGATACGCAGTATTTT. Protein: CASSDLAGKPDTQYF.

This clonotype is a singleton in its sample. The V call is TRBV11-3, the J call TRBJ2-3; 11 nucleotides match TRBD1. Per the germline V gene, CDR1 is SGHNT and CDR2 is YENEEA. The CDR3 runs 17 residues. After removal of 5 bases from V and 3 bases from J, the junction contained 10 bases not matched to a gene. CDR3 region: CASSQAAGTGGTDTQYF. CDR3 nucleotide sequence: TGTGCCAGCAGCCAAGCCGCCGGGACAGGGGGGACAGATACGCAGTATTTT.

The chain employs TRBV11-3 and TRBJ2-1, with TRBD1 matching 8 bases. This CDR3 is 14 amino acids long. Trimming at V came to 3 bases and at J to 13 bases, leaving 11 bases not matched to a gene. From germline, CDR1 is SGHNT and CDR2 YENEEA. CDR3 coding DNA: TGTGCCAGCAGCTTCGGACAGGGTGGGGAGACCCAGTTCTTC. Its translation is CASSFGQGGETQFF.